One sample yielded the 18 T cell receptor beta chains listed below, sequenced in a study of T cell responses to AZD1222 COVID-19 vaccine. The data were produced by immunoSEQ multiplex PCR, yet TCRdb's version contains in-frame clones alone and is incomplete. This sample has about 79,000 clones, with about 90% found just once. The starting material was peripheral blood, obtained on day 0 of MenACWY control vaccination. The receptor set was obtained from an adult in good health.

The chain couples TRBV20-1 to TRBJ1-1; 8 bases agree with TRBD1. The germline CDR1 and CDR2 sequences are DFQATT and SNEGSKA (reference sequence). The CDR3 runs to 14 residues. V dropped 3 bases and J dropped 6; count of bases not matched to a gene: 9. The chain's CDR3 is CSASRAGGSSEAFF. Written as DNA, the CDR3 is TGCAGTGCTAGTAGGGCAGGGGGCTCTTCTGAAGCTTTCTTT.

This rearrangement joins TRBV18 to TRBJ2-3; D tentatively reads TRBD1 or TRBD2 (7 bases each). The CDR3 has 16 amino acids. In germline, CDR1 is KGHSH, CDR2 LQKENI. Between the trimmed V and J ends, which lost 1 base and 0 bases, there was a span of 11 bases. The CDR3 DNA reads TGTGCCAGCTCACCACGGGAGGGGGCGAGCACAGATACGCAGTATTTT. This encodes CASSPREGASTDTQYF.

V gene TRBV5-5 combines with J gene TRBJ1-6; tentative D call: TRBD1 (6 bases). CDR1 is SGHKS, CDR2 YYEKEE, per germline (reference sequence). CDR3 length: 15 residues. V was cut by 2 bases and J by 5 bases, with 11 bases left in between. The DNA for the CDR3 is TGTGCCAGCAGCTTAAGGGACACAAATAATTCACCCCTCCACTTT. This gives the protein CASSLRDTNNSPLHF.

J is TRBJ2-7 and V is TRBV7-6, with D perhaps matching TRBD1 (7 bases). Trimming took 3 bases from V and 0 from J, leaving 15 bases between them. This CDR3 region has 16 residues. Germline values: CDR1 SGHVS, CDR2 FNYEAQ. As DNA, the CDR3 is TGTGCCAGCAGCTTTGGGACAGACGGGAGCTCCTACGAGCAGTACTTC. Translating gives CASSFGTDGSSYEQYF.

This clone was counted a single time. The chain couples TRBV3-1 (or the pseudogene TRBV3-2) to TRBJ2-7; D might be TRBD2 (5 bases). This CDR3 has 14 residues. With 7 bases removed from V and 0 bases from J, the gap between germline ends came to 13 bases. Germline CDR1 reads LGHDT; CDR2 reads YNNKEL (reference sequence). CDR3 sequence reads: CASTEAEGSYEQYF. DNA for the CDR3: TGTGCCAGCACCGAAGCAGAGGGCTCCTACGAGCAGTACTTC.

This clone was recorded only once. V gene TRBV9 combines with J gene TRBJ1-4; D may be TRBD1 (6 bases). Germline lookup yields CDR1 SGDLS and CDR2 YYNGEE. Trimming cost V 4 bases and J 3 bases, with 13 bases left between them. CDR3 length: 15 residues. The CDR3 sequence: CASSKTGVANEKLFF. CDR3 sequence (DNA): TGTGCCAGCAGCAAGACAGGTGTTGCTAATGAAAAACTGTTTTTT.

The J gene is TRBJ1-1, the V gene TRBV25-1, with 8 bases lining up with TRBD1. The CDR3 runs 13 residues. V shed 4 bases, J shed 6 bases, and the junction held 4 bases outside the gene matches. Germline CDR1 and CDR2: MGHDK and SYGVNS. CDR3 DNA sequence: TGTGCCAGCAGTGCTCAGGGGGCCGCTGAAGCTTTCTTT. This encodes CASSAQGAAEAFF.

In this sample, this clone turned up once. This chain's CDR3 is CASSYSNSLNTEAFF. The CDR3 DNA follows: TGTGCCAGCAGTTACTCGAATAGTTTGAACACTGAAGCTTTCTTT. The chain recombines TRBV6-5 with TRBJ1-1; no clear D gene. The CDR3 runs 15 residues. Germline-derived CDR1 and CDR2 are MNHEY and SVGAGI. V lost 0 bases to trimming and J lost 0 bases, with 8 bases between them.

The chain carries TRBV6-5 and TRBJ2-7, with 7 bases that match TRBD1. Germline CDR1 reads MNHEY; CDR2 reads SVGAGI. V lost 7 bases to trimming and J lost 6 bases; unmatched junction nucleotides: 9. This CDR3 spans 13 amino acids. The CDR3 here is CASTPTPGGEQYF. As DNA, the CDR3 is TGTGCCAGCACCCCCACGCCAGGGGGCGAGCAGTACTTC.

This rearrangement joins TRBV5-6 to TRBJ1-2, with 7 bases fitting TRBD1. Trimming took 3 bases from V and 4 from J; bases not matched to a gene: 12. The CDR3 consists of 16 residues. Germline V gene data show CDR1 as SGHDT and CDR2 as YYEEEE. The CDR3 sequence: CASSSTGTASFYGYTF. The CDR3, as DNA: TGTGCCAGCAGCTCAACCGGGACAGCTTCCTTCTATGGCTACACCTTC.

The CDR3 nucleotides read TGTGCCAGCCGCGCGGGCGACAGGGAAGGATCCGAGCAGTACTTC. It specifies CASRAGDREGSEQYF. J is TRBJ2-7 and V is TRBV6-5; the match to TRBD1 covers 7 bases. The V and J ends lost 8 bases and 6 bases, in that order; junction bases with no gene match: 16. CDR1 is MNHEY, CDR2 SVGAGI, per germline. This CDR3 has 15 amino acids.

The chain combines TRBV28 with TRBJ2-2; D is possibly TRBD1 or TRBD2 (6 bases each). This CDR3 has 13 amino acids. Trimming took 4 bases from V and 8 from J, leaving 11 bases between them. Germline assignment: CDR1 MDHEN and CDR2 SYDVKM. Here the CDR3 reads CASSSGAGGELFF. The CDR3 DNA reads as TGTGCCAGCAGTTCAGGGGCGGGAGGGGAGCTGTTTTTT.

J is TRBJ1-2 and V is TRBV6-5, with D unclear. The CDR3 extends over 15 amino acids. The V and J ends lost 7 bases and 2 bases respectively, with 17 bases between them. The V gene's germline CDR1 is MNHEY and CDR2 SVGAGI. CDR3 loop: CASTKKADTNYGYTF. The CDR3 DNA reads as TGTGCCAGCACCAAAAAGGCCGACACAAACTATGGCTACACCTTC.

This clone appeared a single time. The genes are TRBV30 and TRBJ1-5; 7 nucleotides match TRBD1. This CDR3 is 14 amino acids long. CDR1 is GTSNPN, CDR2 SVGIG, per germline (reference sequence). V lost 1 base and J lost 2; bases outside the gene matches: 2. The CDR3: CAWSDRGRNQPQHF. DNA of the CDR3: TGTGCCTGGAGTGACAGGGGTCGCAATCAGCCCCAGCATTTT.

The chain links TRBV15 to TRBJ2-3, with TRBD1 matching over 8 bases. V trimming: 0 bases; J trimming: 5 bases; junction bases outside the gene matches: 10. Germline V gives CDR1 LNHNV, CDR2 YYDKDF (reference sequence). The CDR3 is 17 residues long. The CDR3 DNA reads TGTGCCACCAGCAGAGAGTATGGGGACAGGAGCCAAGATACGCAGTATTTT. Protein sequence: CATSREYGDRSQDTQYF.

This chain joins TRBV6-4 and TRBJ2-3, with D perhaps TRBD1 (6 bases). The CDR3 runs to 14 residues. Looked up from germline, CDR1 is MRHNA and CDR2 is SNTAGT. V lost 6 bases, J lost 2 bases, and 12 bases lay in between. This CDR3 is CASSPGTPTDTQYF. In DNA, the CDR3 is TGTGCCAGCAGCCCCGGGACACCCACAGATACGCAGTATTTT.

The J gene is TRBJ2-7, the V gene TRBV29-1; 10 nucleotides line up with TRBD1. There are 13 residues in the CDR3. Germline V gene data show CDR1 as SQVTM and CDR2 as ANQGSEA. Germline trimming cut 5 bases from V and 5 bases from J; bases unmatched to any gene: 6. The CDR3 coding sequence is TGCAGCGTTTCCCGGGACAGGGGACACGAGCAGTACTTC. It yields the protein CSVSRDRGHEQYF.

CDR3 nucleotides: TGTGCCAGCAGCTTAATGGTCGCGGTCTACGAGCAGTACTTC. As protein: CASSLMVAVYEQYF. The V call is TRBV7-9, the J call TRBJ2-7; D remains unclear. The CDR3 totals 14 residues. V lost 2 bases to trimming and J lost 3 bases, with 11 bases between them. CDR1 is SEHNR, CDR2 FQNEAQ, per germline (reference sequence).